This entry lists 27 T cell receptor beta chains sequenced from one sample in a study of T cell repertoires in cytomegalovirus infection. One entry per CDR3 protein, called by TCRdb with MiXCR from the reads. Found here are 100,000 to 150,000 distinct CDR3 sequences, 8.8% of them singletons; the top ten hold about a tenth. The sequenced sample consisted of PBMCs. Source of these receptors: a human donor in good health (CMV status not recorded). Some clones in this sample may be carry-over from other donors' samples.

The chain is built from TRBV11-2 and TRBJ1-1, with 7 bases fitting TRBD1. After removal of 4 bases from V and 5 bases from J, the junction contained 7 bases not matched to a gene. CDR1 and CDR2 from the germline V gene are SGHAT and FQNNGV. The CDR3 runs to 14 residues. CDR3 sequence (DNA): TGTGCCAGCAGCTATCCAGGGGGGAGGACTGAAGCTTTCTTT. This codes for CASSYPGGRTEAFF. Based on the CDR3 plus reference TRBV11-2 and TRBJ1-1, the full variable domain is EAGVAQSPRYKIIEKRQSVAFWCNPISGHATLYWYQQILGQGPKLLIQFQNNGVVDDSQLPKDRFSAERLKGVDSTLKIQPAKLEDSAVYLCASSYPGGRTEAFFGQGTRLTVV.

This chain uses TRBV29-1 with TRBJ1-1; D is unclear. CDR1 and CDR2 (germline): SQVTM, ANQGSEA. V lost 6 bases to trimming and J lost 4 bases, with 15 bases between them. The CDR3 is made up of 13 amino acids. The CDR3 loop is CSVGLSVGTEAFF. CDR3 sequence (DNA): TGCAGCGTGGGATTATCGGTCGGCACTGAAGCTTTCTTT.

This clonotype has at least ten counts. The chain carries TRBV12-5 and TRBJ2-1; 7 nucleotides align to TRBD2. V lost 0 bases, J lost 8 bases, and 4 bases stayed unmatched. The CDR3 runs to 14 residues. CDR1 and CDR2 (germline): LGHNT, FRNRAP. The CDR3 loop reads CASGLVGGYHEQFF. In DNA, the CDR3 is TGTGCTAGTGGTTTGGTCGGGGGGTACCATGAGCAGTTCTTC. Combining the CDR3 with reference TRBV12-5 and TRBJ2-1 gives the whole variable domain DARVTQTPRHKVTEMGQEVTMRCQPILGHNTVFWYRQTMMQGLELLAYFRNRAPLDDSGMPKDRFSAEMPDATLATLKIQPSEPRDSAVYFCASGLVGGYHEQFFGPGTRLTVL.

There are a few counts of this clonotype. The V call is TRBV28, the J call TRBJ1-5; TRBD1 might be the D (6 bases). From germline, CDR1 is MDHEN and CDR2 SYDVKM. V dropped 6 bases and J dropped 5 bases, with 17 bases sitting between them. The CDR3 is 15 residues long. CDR3 sequence reads: CASSLQQGLYQPQHF. Written as DNA, the CDR3 is TGTGCCAGCAGCCTCCAGCAGGGGTTATATCAGCCCCAGCATTTT.

The rearrangement uses TRBV20-1 and TRBJ2-3; 7 positions agree with TRBD2. With 3 bases clipped from V and 2 bases from J, the junction kept 5 bases outside the gene matches. CDR1 and CDR2 (germline): DFQATT, SNEGSKA (reference sequence). The CDR3 consists of 14 residues. CDR3 region: CSASGGGPTDTQYF. Here the CDR3 DNA reads TGCAGTGCTAGTGGGGGGGGACCCACAGATACGCAGTATTTT.

This clonotype was counted at least ten times. The CDR3 DNA is TGTGCCAGCAGCCCGGACCGTCATTACACCGGGGAGCTGTTTTTT. Protein sequence: CASSPDRHYTGELFF. This rearrangement joins TRBV7-2 to TRBJ2-2; D ambiguous. Germline V CDR1 and CDR2: SGHTA, FQGNSA. V was pared by 5 bases and J by 3 bases, with 13 bases between. The CDR3 runs 15 residues.

This clonotype was recorded a few times. The DNA of the CDR3 is TGCAGTGCTAGCCAAGAACACCTCACGGGGGGGAGCACAGATACGCAGTATTTT. Translation: CSASQEHLTGGSTDTQYF. This chain joins TRBV20-1 and TRBJ2-3, with TRBD2 matching over 8 bases. The V gene end was trimmed by 3 bases and the J gene end by 0 bases; junction bases not matched to a gene: 14. Germline V CDR1 and CDR2: DFQATT, SNEGSKA (reference sequence). The CDR3 runs 18 residues.

The V and J genes are TRBV6-6 and TRBJ1-1; 7 bases map to TRBD1. Germline V gives CDR1 MNHNY, CDR2 SVGAGI (reference sequence). CDR3 size: 17 residues. The V segment lost 7 bases and the J segment 0 bases; nucleotides outside the gene matches: 14. CDR3 loop: CASTRRDSRRVNTEAFF. The CDR3 nucleotides read TGTGCCAGCACCCGCCGGGACAGCCGGCGGGTGAACACTGAAGCTTTCTTT.

This clonotype was seen ten or more times. The J gene is TRBJ2-1, the V gene TRBV19, with 8 bases that match TRBD2. The V gene's germline CDR1 is LNHDA and CDR2 SQIVND (reference sequence). The CDR3 has 14 residues. Trimming took 10 bases from V and 8 from J; bases not matched to a gene: 13. CDR3 amino acids: CATIDPRGGDEQFF. DNA for the CDR3: TGTGCCACCATCGACCCTCGGGGGGGCGATGAGCAGTTCTTC. The full variable domain, completed using reference TRBV19 and TRBJ2-1, is DGGITQSPKYLFRKEGQNVTLSCEQNLNHDAMYWYRQDPGQGLRLIYYSQIVNDFQKGDIAEGYSVSREKKESFPLTVTSAQKNPTAFYLCATIDPRGGDEQFFGPGTRLTVL.

This clonotype was observed many times. For the CDR3, the DNA is TGTGCCAGCAGGATTACCGGACAGGGGGCGTACGAGCAGTACTTC. Translating it yields CASRITGQGAYEQYF. The V call is TRBV28, the J call TRBJ2-7, with 11 bases identical to TRBD1. Germline V gives CDR1 MDHEN, CDR2 SYDVKM. The CDR3 has 15 residues. V lost 6 bases to trimming and J lost 4 bases; unmatched junction nucleotides: 8.

This chain links TRBV4-1 with TRBJ2-7; a possible D gene is TRBD2 (5 bases). The ends were cut back, 3 bases at V and 0 bases at J, with 12 bases in the middle. The CDR3 is 15 residues long. Germline-derived CDR1 and CDR2 are MGHRA and YSYEKL. The CDR3 DNA reads as TGCGCCAGCAGCCAGCTATTCGGGGACTCCTACGAGCAGTACTTC. As protein: CASSQLFGDSYEQYF.

This clonotype has a count of ten or more. The chain has TRBV28 and TRBJ2-1, with 12 bases lining up with TRBD2. Per the germline V gene, CDR1 is MDHEN and CDR2 is SYDVKM. The CDR3 runs 16 residues. Trimming cost V 3 bases and J 6 bases; bases outside gene matches: 6. CDR3 DNA: TGTGCCAGCAGTTTTCACCTACTAGCGGGGGGCAATGAGCAGTTCTTC. Protein product: CASSFHLLAGGNEQFF.

This clonotype occurred many times. The chain recombines TRBV28 with TRBJ2-3, with D unresolved. This CDR3 region has 13 residues. Germline assignment: CDR1 MDHEN and CDR2 SYDVKM. Trimming stripped 4 bases from V and 2 bases from J, with 7 bases between. CDR3 loop: CASSSLATDTQYF. Written as DNA, the CDR3 is TGTGCCAGCAGTTCGTTGGCCACAGATACGCAGTATTTT.

This sequence joins TRBV2 and TRBJ2-2, with no clear D. Germline V CDR1 and CDR2: SNHLY, FYNNEI. Trimming pared 1 base from V and 8 bases from J, leaving 8 bases between. This CDR3 is built from 13 residues. CDR3 nucleotides: TGTGCCAGCAGTGAAGAGGCCGTAGGGGAGCTGTTTTTT. It is translated as CASSEEAVGELFF.

The rearrangement joins TRBV29-1 to TRBJ2-3; D may correspond to TRBD1 or TRBD2 (5 bases each). The germline CDR1 and CDR2 sequences are SQVTM and ANQGSEA. CDR3 size: 11 residues. V shed 4 bases and J shed 4 bases, with 6 bases lying between them. CDR3 amino acids: CSVGDPDTQYF. CDR3 nucleotide sequence: TGCAGCGTTGGGGACCCAGATACGCAGTATTTT.

This clonotype was seen at least ten times. The V call is TRBV28, the J call TRBJ2-6; possible D gene TRBD1, 5 bases. With 4 bases removed from V and 0 bases from J, the gap between germline ends came to 13 bases. The CDR3 totals 17 residues. The germline V gene has CDR1 MDHEN and CDR2 SYDVKM. For the CDR3, the DNA is TGTGCCAGCAGTTCCCCGGACAAAAACTCTGGGGCCAACGTCCTGACTTTC. Protein: CASSSPDKNSGANVLTF.

A word on this clonotype: The conserved phenylalanine or tryptophan is not found at the CDR3 terminus, so this likely reflects a read error. The genes are TRBV7-9 and TRBJ2-2; TRBD1 agrees at 7 bases. This CDR3 has 15 residues. From germline, CDR1 is SEHNR and CDR2 FQNEAQ (reference sequence). DNA of the CDR3: TGTTCCAGCAGGCCCGGGACAGCGAACACCGGGGAGCTGTTTTGT. Its translation is CSSRPGTANTGELFC.

The chain has TRBV10-3 and TRBJ1-2, with 9 bases matching TRBD1. V lost 8 bases to trimming and J lost 6 bases; unmatched junction nucleotides: 4. This CDR3 comprises 12 residues. Germline lookup yields CDR1 ENHRY and CDR2 SYGVKD. The CDR3 DNA is TGTGCCATCCGCGGGACAGGGAATGGCTACACCTTC. It translates to CAIRGTGNGYTF.

This clonotype showed up many times. The chain employs TRBV25-1 and TRBJ1-5, with D unresolved. The V gene lost 3 bases and the J gene lost 3 bases, with 9 bases spanning the gap. This CDR3 is 14 amino acids long. Germline V gene lookup returns CDR1 MGHDK and CDR2 SYGVNS. CDR3 amino acids: CASSDAGINQPQHF. As DNA, the CDR3 is TGTGCCAGCAGTGATGCGGGGATCAATCAGCCCCAGCATTTT.

This clonotype came up many times. This sequence joins TRBV7-2 and TRBJ2-3, with 8 bases lining up with TRBD2. The CDR3 sequence is 16 residues long. CDR1 SGHTA and CDR2 FQGNSA come from the germline V gene. With 2 bases clipped from V and 6 bases from J, the junction kept 10 bases outside the gene matches. The CDR3 sequence is CASSLYDGTREDTQYF. Written as DNA, the CDR3 is TGTGCCAGCAGCTTATATGACGGGACTAGGGAGGATACGCAGTATTTT.

The chain is built from TRBV20-1 and TRBJ2-3; 7 bases match TRBD2. Germline values: CDR1 DFQATT, CDR2 SNEGSKA (reference sequence). Unmatched junction bases numbered 5, after V lost 3 bases and J lost 2 bases. CDR3 length: 14 amino acids. The CDR3 bases are TGCAGTGCTAGTGGGGGGGGATCCACAGATACGCAGTATTTT. Encoded protein: CSASGGGSTDTQYF.

This clonotype has a count of ten or more. The chain has TRBV12-3 or TRBV12-4 and TRBJ1-5, with D possibly TRBD1 on 6 matching bases. Trimming pared 4 bases from V and 5 bases from J, leaving 9 bases between. The CDR3 runs 13 residues. CDR3 sequence: CASSWTEDQPQHF. The CDR3 DNA reads as TGTGCCAGCAGTTGGACAGAGGATCAGCCCCAGCATTTT.

This clonotype has at least ten counts. This chain links TRBV2 with TRBJ1-1; TRBD1 might be the D (6 bases). V lost 3 bases and J lost 3, with 8 bases in between. Germline lookup yields CDR1 SNHLY and CDR2 FYNNEI. The CDR3 extends over 13 amino acids. CDR3 sequence: CASSDRGDTEAFF. The CDR3 nucleotides read TGTGCCAGCAGTGACAGGGGTGACACTGAAGCTTTCTTT.

This clonotype has a count of ten or more. The gene calls are TRBV7-2 and TRBJ2-5; D remains unclear. The germline gives CDR1 SGHTA, CDR2 FQGNSA. V dropped 5 bases and J dropped 3 bases, with 16 bases sitting between them. The CDR3 is made up of 15 amino acids. CDR3 protein: CASSTLQTSKETQYF. Written as DNA, the CDR3 is TGTGCCAGCAGCACCTTGCAGACTTCAAAAGAGACCCAGTACTTC.

This clonotype was observed at least ten times. This sequence joins TRBV6-1 and TRBJ2-3; 8 bases align to TRBD2. Germline V CDR1 and CDR2: MNHNS, SASEGT. The CDR3 totals 15 residues. After removal of 4 bases from V and 6 bases from J, the junction contained 9 bases not matched to a gene. The CDR3 here is CASSGWTSMGDTQYF. The CDR3 DNA is TGTGCCAGCAGTGGGTGGACTAGCATGGGGGATACGCAGTATTTT.

This clonotype was seen a handful of times. This chain connects TRBV18 to TRBJ2-5; no definite D call. From germline, CDR1 is KGHSH and CDR2 LQKENI. This CDR3 spans 13 amino acids. Trimming stripped 2 bases from V and 5 bases from J, with 9 bases between. This CDR3 is CASSPISMETQYF. The CDR3 nucleotides read TGTGCCAGCTCACCAATTAGCATGGAGACCCAGTACTTC.

This chain uses TRBV27 with TRBJ2-7; D is possibly TRBD1 or TRBD2 (5 bases each). The CDR3 has 15 amino acids. The V gene's germline CDR1 is MNHEY and CDR2 SMNVEV (reference sequence). Trimming stripped 5 bases from V and 1 base from J, with 15 bases between. DNA for the CDR3: TGTGCCAGCAGTCTACAACCGGGACGGTCCTACGAGCAGTACTTC. Translation: CASSLQPGRSYEQYF.